One and the same sample provided the 11 T cell receptor beta chains below, sequenced in a study of lymphopenia after photon versus proton radiotherapy. The method was immunoSEQ multiplex PCR; TCRdb's version includes in-frame clones alone and lacks a portion of them. The sample records over 50,000 clones, approximately 83% being singletons. The sample was peripheral blood, taken from a patient treated with photon-based radiotherapy. Receptors originate from a man aged 40-50 years with gastric cancer.

This chain joins TRBV18 and TRBJ1-4; 8 bases map to TRBD1. J lost 0 bases, V lost 4 bases, and 13 bases had no gene match. The CDR3 loop spans 19 amino acids. Germline V CDR1 and CDR2: KGHSH, LQKENI. As DNA, the CDR3 is TGTGCCAGCTCACTTCGGGGGGACAGGCAAGACGCAACTAATGAAAAACTGTTTTTT. Protein product: CASSLRGDRQDATNEKLFF.

This rearrangement joins TRBV2 to TRBJ2-7; D unclear. Germline V gene sequence: CDR1 SNHLY, CDR2 FYNNEI. The CDR3 sequence is 11 residues long. The V end lost 10 bases, the J end lost 7 bases, and 14 bases lay between the germline ends. CDR3 coding DNA: TGTGCCACTAGTGGGCCCCTAGAGCAGTACTTC. This translates into CATSGPLEQYF. The entire variable domain, with the rest obtained from reference TRBV2 and TRBJ2-7, is as follows: EPEVTQTPSHQVTQMGQEVILRCVPISNHLYFYWYRQILGQKVEFLVSFYNNEISEKSEIFDDQFSVERPDGSNFTLKIRSTKLEDSAMYFCATSGPLEQYFGPGTRLTVT.

The genes are TRBV18 and TRBJ2-3; D not certain. With 4 bases removed from V and 2 bases from J, the gap between germline ends came to 10 bases. The CDR3 is 14 residues long. In germline, CDR1 is KGHSH, CDR2 LQKENI. CDR3 nucleotide sequence: TGTGCCAGCTCACTCGGCGACTCCACAGATACGCAGTATTTT. Protein: CASSLGDSTDTQYF.

The chain employs TRBV6-5 and TRBJ2-4; no reliable D call. The germline V gene encodes CDR1 MNHEY and CDR2 SVGAGI. Trimming took 8 bases from V and 0 from J, leaving 2 bases between them. The CDR3 spans 11 residues. The CDR3 loop is CASLAKNIQYF. The CDR3 coding sequence is TGTGCCAGCTTAGCCAAAAACATTCAGTACTTC.

The V and J genes are TRBV19 and TRBJ2-3; a weak D match, TRBD1 (6 bases). The CDR3 consists of 14 residues. Germline V gene sequence: CDR1 LNHDA, CDR2 SQIVND (reference sequence). V was shortened by 4 bases and J by 1 base, with 9 bases between the two germline ends. The CDR3 nucleotides read TGTGCCAGTAGTACGACAGGCGGCACAGATACGCAGTATTTT. Amino acids: CASSTTGGTDTQYF.

The DNA for the CDR3 is TGTGCCTGGAGCGCCATTCCTAACTATGGCTACACCTTC. Translated, it gives CAWSAIPNYGYTF. The chain employs TRBV30 and TRBJ1-2; D uncertain. The germline CDR1 and CDR2 sequences are GTSNPN and SVGIG (reference sequence). The CDR3 loop spans 13 amino acids. V shed 3 bases and J shed 0 bases, with 8 bases lying between them. The full variable domain, with the rest looked up from reference TRBV30 and TRBJ1-2, is SQTIHQWPATLVQPVGSPLSLECTVEGTSNPNLYWYRQAAGRGLQLLFYSVGIGQISSEVPQNLSASRPQDRQFILSSKKLLLSDSGFYLCAWSAIPNYGYTFGSGTRLTVV.

The rearrangement uses TRBV2 and TRBJ1-3; 7 bases map to TRBD1. There are 16 residues in the CDR3. CDR1 and CDR2 (germline): SNHLY, FYNNEI. With V trimmed by 8 bases and J by 0 bases, 10 bases remained unmatched. The CDR3 DNA follows: TGTGCCAGCGGCTTCCTCCGGGACAGCTCTGGAAACACCATATATTTT. It is translated as CASGFLRDSSGNTIYF.

The chain couples TRBV5-6 to TRBJ2-1; 8 bases are a match to TRBD1. The CDR3 runs 14 residues. Trimming removed 0 bases from V and 10 bases from J; junction bases left unmatched: 6. The germline gives CDR1 SGHDT, CDR2 YYEEEE. The CDR3 nucleotides read TGTGCCAGCAGCTTGGGGTGGACAGGGTGGGAGCAGTTCTTC. It codes for CASSLGWTGWEQFF.

V gene TRBV5-1 combines with J gene TRBJ1-5, with D perhaps matching TRBD1 (5 bases). Germline values: CDR1 SGHRS, CDR2 YFSETQ. CDR3 length: 13 residues. V dropped 5 bases and J dropped 4 bases, with 10 bases sitting between them. The CDR3 reads CASRGGDNQPQHF. In DNA form, the CDR3 reads TGCGCCAGCAGGGGGGGGGATAATCAGCCCCAGCATTTT.

The rearrangement links TRBV11-1 to TRBJ1-6; D is unclear. The CDR3 consists of 14 residues. The germline CDR1 and CDR2 sequences are SGHAT and FQDESV (reference sequence). The V and J ends lost 4 bases and 7 bases respectively, with 11 bases between them. The DNA for the CDR3 is TGTGCCAGCAGCTCTGTAGTGGGGAATTCACCCCTCCACTTT. It translates to CASSSVVGNSPLHF.

The chain combines TRBV19 with TRBJ2-2; D may be TRBD1 (5 bases). Germline V lookup: CDR1 LNHDA, CDR2 SQIVND (reference sequence). V was pared by 5 bases and J by 2 bases, with 12 bases between. The CDR3 length is 15 residues. The CDR3 protein is CASSPRQGNTGELFF. The DNA of the CDR3 is TGTGCCAGTAGTCCCCGCCAGGGAAACACCGGGGAGCTGTTTTTT.